This T cell receptor (beta chain) was identified in a study of shared clonotypes between healthy human individuals. This clone was seen once. CDR3 length equals 15 residues. V gave up 5 bases and J gave up 2 bases; unmatched junction bases: 5. Germline V gene data show CDR1 as MNHEY and CDR2 as SMNVEV (reference sequence). Measured with immunoSEQ multiplex PCR; TCRdb has only the in-frame clones, and not every one. Here the sample spans more than 400,000 clones, roughly 95% being singletons. Material for sequencing was naive CD4+ T cells sorted from blood. The subset here: CD45RA+ positively selected. This sequence joins TRBV27 and TRBJ2-7, with 11 bases fitting TRBD1. This clonotype was obtained from a woman in her 30s in good health. In nucleotides, the CDR3 is TGTGCCAGCAGTCGACCGGGACAGGGGGCCTACGAGCAGTACTTC. Its protein is CASSRPGQGAYEQYF.